Listed below are T cell receptor beta chains from one sample, sequenced in a study of spatial heterogeneity in lung cancer. A single record per CDR3 protein comes from TCRdb applying MiXCR to the 5' RACE reads. The table has about 12,000 distinct CDR3 sequences, roughly 6.4% seen once. This material consisted of normal lung tissue next to the tumor, taken at surgery. The receptors derive from a male donor with early-stage non-small cell lung cancer. Each CDR3 is given with its conserved first and last residue. The D gene is left open where the match is weak. The size of a clone is reported for some rows only, either as once, few or many, or as a class for expanded clones.

clone size,J gene,D gene,V gene,CDR3 protein,CDR3 DNA
.,TRBJ2-7,.,TRBV20-1,CSARAVPYEQYF,TGCAGTGCTAGAGCGGTTCCCTACGAGCAGTACTTC
many,TRBJ2-1,.,TRBV7-9,CASSLAGHNALNEQFF,TGTGCCAGCAGCTTAGCGGGTCACAACGCGTTAAATGAGCAGTTCTTC
medium-sized,TRBJ1-5,.,TRBV6-5,CASSYSRYGNQPQHF,TGTGCCAGCAGTTACTCACGATACGGCAATCAGCCCCAGCATTTT
many,TRBJ1-2,TRBD1,TRBV6-1,CASRTGGSYGYTF,TGTGCCAGCAGGACAGGGGGCAGCTATGGCTACACCTTC
many,TRBJ2-7,.,TRBV11-1,CASSLLASFHEQYF,TGTGCCAGCAGCTTACTAGCGAGTTTCCACGAGCAGTACTTC
many,TRBJ1-6,.,TRBV7-2,CASSLAETSPLHF,TGTGCCAGCAGCTTAGCCGAAACCTCACCCCTCCACTTT
.,TRBJ2-3,.,TRBV11-2,CASRGGTSPAGTQYF,TGTGCCAGCAGGGGGGGGACATCCCCGGCTGGTACGCAGTATTTT
many,TRBJ2-1,.,TRBV5-4,CASSSPRAGTYNEQFF,TGTGCCAGCAGCTCCCCGCGGGCAGGGACCTACAATGAGCAGTTCTTC
medium-sized,TRBJ1-2,TRBD1,TRBV29-1,CSVEPGQGGYGYTF,TGCAGCGTTGAGCCGGGACAGGGGGGCTATGGCTACACCTTC
many,TRBJ2-1,.,TRBV15,CATSREPGVHNEQFF,TGTGCCACCAGCAGAGAGCCGGGAGTGCACAATGAGCAGTTCTTC
few,TRBJ2-1,TRBD2,TRBV7-2,CASSLGPSGSSSEQFF,TGTGCCAGCAGCTTAGGTCCTAGCGGGAGTAGTAGTGAGCAGTTCTTC
many,TRBJ1-2,.,TRBV7-9,CASSLGTEEGYTF,TGTGCCAGCAGCTTAGGGACAGAGGAGGGCTACACCTTC
.,TRBJ2-2,.,TRBV28,CASSSGSGNTGELFF,TGTGCCAGCAGCTCAGGGTCAGGAAACACCGGGGAGCTGTTTTTT
many,TRBJ2-5,.,TRBV5-1,CASSLEGHQSVAQYF,TGCGCCAGCAGCTTGGAAGGACACCAAAGCGTGGCCCAGTACTTC
medium-sized,TRBJ1-5,TRBD1,TRBV20-1,CSAITGVSSNQPQHF,TGCAGTGCGATTACAGGGGTCTCCAGCAATCAGCCCCAGCATTTT
many,TRBJ1-1,.,TRBV27,CASKDRARTEAFF,TGTGCCAGCAAAGACAGAGCGAGGACTGAAGCTTTCTTT
many,TRBJ2-1,.,TRBV9,CASSVLGDYEQFF,TGTGCCAGCAGCGTACTGGGGGATTATGAGCAGTTCTTC
few,TRBJ2-7,.,TRBV9,CASSVGLNPYEQYF,TGTGCCAGCAGCGTCGGCCTGAACCCCTACGAGCAGTACTTC
many,TRBJ2-5,TRBD1,TRBV3-1,CASSLTGAKTQYF,TGTGCCAGCAGCCTGACAGGGGCCAAGACCCAGTACTTC
.,TRBJ1-1,TRBD1,TRBV18,CASSGTENTEAFF,TGTGCCAGCTCGGGGACAGAGAACACTGAAGCTTTCTTT
medium-sized,TRBJ1-5,.,TRBV12-3/TRBV12-4,CASSITGGGNQPQHF,TGTGCCAGCAGCATTACGGGAGGGGGGAATCAGCCCCAGCATTTT
many,TRBJ2-7,.,TRBV6-5,CASSPPKGDSEQYF,TGTGCCAGCAGTCCACCCAAGGGGGATTCAGAGCAGTACTTC
many,TRBJ2-1,TRBD1,TRBV20-1,CSARTDRANEQFF,TGCAGTGCTAGAACCGACAGGGCTAATGAGCAGTTCTTC
.,TRBJ2-3,TRBD1,TRBV2,CASRKQGASTDTQYF,TGTGCCAGCAGGAAACAGGGGGCCAGCACAGATACGCAGTATTTT
many,TRBJ1-1,.,TRBV11-2,CASSLVGGMNTEAFF,TGTGCCAGCAGCTTAGTAGGCGGGATGAACACTGAAGCTTTCTTT
many,TRBJ1-6,.,TRBV19,CASSRQLSDSPLHF,TGTGCCAGTAGTAGACAACTCAGCGATTCACCCCTCCACTTT
many,TRBJ2-5,TRBD2,TRBV20-1,CSARGGAGGRETQYF,TGCAGTGCTAGGGGAGGGGCGGGAGGCCGAGAGACCCAGTACTTC
many,TRBJ2-2,TRBD2,TRBV19,CASNPSGWNTGELFF,TGTGCCAGTAACCCTAGCGGCTGGAACACCGGGGAGCTGTTTTTT
once,TRBJ2-3,.,TRBV7-2,CASSQNRDTQYF,TGTGCCAGCAGTCAAAACAGGGATACGCAGTATTTT
.,TRBJ2-3,.,TRBV20-1,CSAREKLIGTLSTDTQYF,TGCAGTGCTAGAGAGAAATTGATTGGGACTTTGAGCACAGATACGCAGTATTTT
many,TRBJ1-6,TRBD1,TRBV12-3/TRBV12-4,CASSSGQIESPLHF,TGTGCCAGCAGTTCGGGACAGATCGAATCACCCCTCCACTTT
many,TRBJ2-7,TRBD1,TRBV20-1,CSAKGQGNYEQYF,TGCAGTGCTAAGGGACAGGGGAACTACGAGCAGTACTTC
many,TRBJ2-1,.,TRBV6-5,CASSYAGAGGEQFF,TGTGCCAGCAGTTACGCCGGGGCGGGTGGTGAGCAGTTCTTC
many,TRBJ1-1,.,TRBV4-1,CASSQAGGGTEAFF,TGCGCCAGCAGCCAAGCTGGGGGTGGCACTGAAGCTTTCTTT
large,TRBJ2-5,TRBD2,TRBV20-1,CSARAGAGGRETQYF,TGCAGTGCTAGAGCTGGAGCGGGAGGTCGAGAGACCCAGTACTTC
many,TRBJ2-3,TRBD2,TRBV12-3/TRBV12-4,CASSLGTSGRAFTDTQYF,TGTGCCAGCAGTTTGGGGACTAGCGGGAGGGCCTTCACAGATACGCAGTATTTT
large,TRBJ1-2,.,TRBV10-3,CAISAGEGYTF,TGTGCCATCAGTGCCGGGGAGGGCTACACCTTC
few,TRBJ2-7,TRBD1,TRBV11-1,CASSSRTGGEQYF,TGTGCCAGCAGCTCACGGACAGGGGGTGAGCAGTACTTC
.,TRBJ2-7,TRBD1,TRBV10-2,CASTSQGYEQYF,TGCGCCAGCACCTCACAGGGGTACGAGCAGTACTTC
many,TRBJ1-4,.,TRBV7-2,CASSLVRAGVEKLFF,TGTGCCAGCAGCTTAGTGAGGGCCGGGGTTGAAAAACTGTTTTTT
.,TRBJ2-5,.,TRBV29-1,CSAWDIQETQYF,TGCAGCGCCTGGGACATCCAAGAGACCCAGTACTTC
many,TRBJ2-7,TRBD1,TRBV12-3/TRBV12-4,CASSETGTAPSQQYF,TGTGCCAGCAGTGAGACCGGGACAGCCCCCTCTCAGCAGTACTTC
many,TRBJ2-3,TRBD1,TRBV7-9,CASSLALSWDSGADTQYF,TGTGCCAGCAGCTTAGCGCTGTCGTGGGACAGTGGAGCAGATACGCAGTATTTT
few,TRBJ1-2,.,TRBV5-8,CASRFDRRIYGYTF,TGTGCCAGCAGATTCGACAGGCGGATCTATGGCTACACCTTC